The 27 T cell receptor beta chains presented below share a single source sample, sequenced in a study of T cell changes during pregnancy in multiple sclerosis. Measured with immunoSEQ multiplex PCR; TCRdb has only the in-frame clones, and not every one. The profile shows about 41,000 clones, 85% to 95% of them singletons. The starting material was CD8+ T cells from peripheral blood mononuclear cells, obtained in the third trimester of pregnancy. The receptors originated from a female donor with multiple sclerosis, enrolled in a pregnancy study.

V and J are TRBV30 and TRBJ2-2; unclear D gene. Trimming took 4 bases from V and 6 from J, leaving 9 bases between them. CDR1 is GTSNPN, CDR2 SVGIG, per germline (reference sequence). This CDR3 is 12 amino acids long. The CDR3 DNA follows: TGTGCCTGGACCCCTACCTCCGGGGAGCTGTTTTTT. It yields the protein CAWTPTSGELFF.

The chain couples TRBV27 to TRBJ2-6; tentatively, D is TRBD2 (5 bases). CDR3 length: 14 amino acids. Trimming removed 2 bases from V and 3 bases from J, with 5 bases in between. From germline, CDR1 is MNHEY and CDR2 SMNVEV (reference sequence). The CDR3 DNA follows: TGTGCCAGCAGTTTAGGGAGTGGGGCCAACGTCCTGACTTTC. The encoded protein is CASSLGSGANVLTF.

The chain uses TRBV5-6 and TRBJ1-5; no reliable D call. Trimming cost V 7 bases and J 6 bases, with 14 bases left between them. Germline CDR1 SGHDT, CDR2 YYEEEE. The CDR3 is 13 residues long. The CDR3 nucleotides read TGTGCCAGCTCATTTACGGGTGCTCAGCCCCAGCATTTT. Residues: CASSFTGAQPQHF. Looking up the rest from reference TRBV5-6 and TRBJ1-5 gives the full variable domain: DAGVTQSPTHLIKTRGQQVTLRCSPKSGHDTVSWYQQALGQGPQFIFQYYEEEERQRGNFPDRFSGHQFPNYSSELNVNALLLGDSALYLCASSFTGAQPQHFGDGTRLSIL.

V gene TRBV4-3 combines with J gene TRBJ2-1; the D gene is possibly TRBD1 (5 bases). V dropped 1 base and J dropped 8 bases, with 12 bases sitting between them. CDR3 length: 14 amino acids. The germline V gene encodes CDR1 LGHNA and CDR2 YSLEER. CDR3 protein: CASSQGWGLDEQFF. CDR3 in DNA: TGCGCCAGCAGCCAAGGATGGGGCCTTGATGAGCAGTTCTTC.

V and J are TRBV7-2 and TRBJ1-5; maybe TRBD1 (5 bases). This CDR3 spans 12 amino acids. Trimming stripped 5 bases from V and 9 bases from J, with 11 bases between. CDR1 is SGHTA and CDR2 is FQGNSA in the germline V gene. CDR3 sequence (DNA): TGTGCCAGCAGCCCAGATGGGGCGCCCCAGCATTTT. This codes for CASSPDGAPQHF. Drawing the rest from reference TRBV7-2 and TRBJ1-5, the complete variable domain is GAGVSQSPSNKVTEKGKDVELRCDPISGHTALYWYRQSLGQGLEFLIYFQGNSAPDKSGLPSDRFSAERTGGSVSTLTIQRTQQEDSAVYLCASSPDGAPQHFGDGTRLSIL.

This chain joins TRBV7-7 and TRBJ2-1; D is possibly TRBD2 (6 bases). V was trimmed by 5 bases and J by 3 bases, leaving 20 bases between them. The germline V gene has CDR1 SSHAT and CDR2 FNYEAQ (reference sequence). The CDR3 loop spans 17 amino acids. DNA of the CDR3: TGTGCCAGCAGCCTACCTCCGACTAGTAGTGACTACAATGAGCAGTTCTTC. Protein product: CASSLPPTSSDYNEQFF.

J is TRBJ1-5 and V is TRBV5-5, with TRBD1 matching 7 bases. The length of the CDR3 is 15 residues. V trimming: 5 bases; J trimming: 4 bases; junction bases outside the gene matches: 9. Germline CDR1 and CDR2: SGHKS and YYEKEE (reference sequence). The CDR3 DNA is TGTGCCAGCAGTACCGGACAGGACCCGAATCAGCCCCAGCATTTT. Its protein is CASSTGQDPNQPQHF.

This chain joins TRBV6-5 and TRBJ2-2, with 7 bases matching TRBD1. This CDR3 has 15 residues. V gave up 4 bases and J gave up 4 bases; unmatched junction bases: 6. Germline V gives CDR1 MNHEY, CDR2 SVGAGI. The CDR3 bases are TGTGCCAGCAGTTCACAGGGGTTGGGCACCGGGGAGCTGTTTTTT. It is translated as CASSSQGLGTGELFF.

The chain joins TRBV28 to TRBJ2-7; a possible D gene is TRBD2 (6 bases). CDR1 MDHEN and CDR2 SYDVKM come from the germline V gene. The CDR3 covers 13 residues. Trimming left V 3 bases short and J 0 bases short, with 6 bases between. The CDR3 reads CASSFGGSYEQYF. The CDR3, as DNA: TGTGCCAGCAGTTTCGGGGGCTCCTACGAGCAGTACTTC.

The chain links TRBV4-3 to TRBJ2-3; D might be TRBD2 (7 bases). This CDR3 region has 14 residues. Germline V gives CDR1 LGHNA, CDR2 YSLEER. V was trimmed by 4 bases and J by 4 bases, leaving 12 bases between them. CDR3 residues: CASSPGRGPDTQYF. In DNA, the CDR3 is TGCGCCAGCAGCCCGGGGCGGGGGCCAGATACGCAGTATTTT.

The CDR3 bases are TGTGCCAGCAGCTACACCGGGACTAAAACCTACAATGAGCAGTTCTTC. As protein: CASSYTGTKTYNEQFF. This chain uses TRBV28 with TRBJ2-1; 7 bases map to TRBD2. The CDR3 totals 16 residues. The J segment lost 2 bases and the V segment lost 6 bases, leaving 10 bases of the junction unmatched. Germline values: CDR1 MDHEN, CDR2 SYDVKM.

The chain is built from TRBV4-2 and TRBJ1-6; 9 nucleotides line up with TRBD1. CDR1 LGHNA and CDR2 YNFKEQ come from the germline V gene. This CDR3 spans 16 amino acids. The J segment lost 10 bases and the V segment lost 0 bases, leaving 7 bases of the junction unmatched. The CDR3 region is CASSQDRGTGPSPLHF. The CDR3 nucleotides are TGTGCCAGCAGCCAAGATCGGGGGACAGGGCCGTCACCCCTCCACTTT.

This rearrangement joins TRBV14 to TRBJ2-1, with 10 positions matching TRBD2. V lost 3 bases, J lost 8 bases, and 13 bases stayed unmatched. Germline V gene lookup returns CDR1 SGHDN and CDR2 FVKESK. The CDR3 extends over 17 amino acids. The CDR3 coding sequence is TGTGCCAGCAGCCAGAAAATAGGACTAGCGGATTCAGATGAGCAGTTCTTC. This encodes CASSQKIGLADSDEQFF. The variable domain in full, completed from reference TRBV14 and TRBJ2-1, reads EAGVTQFPSHSVIEKGQTVTLRCDPISGHDNLYWYRRVMGKEIKFLLHFVKESKQDESGMPNNRFLAERTGGTYSTLKVQPAELEDSGVYFCASSQKIGLADSDEQFFGPGTRLTVL.

The chain combines TRBV28 with TRBJ2-1, with D hard to call. Between the trimmed V and J ends, which lost 8 bases and 5 bases, there was a span of 4 bases. This CDR3 region has 10 residues. Germline CDR1 is MDHEN and CDR2 is SYDVKM. CDR3 in amino acids: CASADNEQFF. CDR3 in DNA: TGTGCCAGCGCGGACAATGAGCAGTTCTTC.

The chain recombines TRBV7-8 with TRBJ2-7; D possibly corresponds to TRBD2 (5 bases). The CDR3 runs to 14 residues. The germline V gene encodes CDR1 SGHVS and CDR2 FQNEAQ. The V end was cut by 5 bases, the J end by 6 bases, with 17 bases between. The CDR3 spells CASSPPSAGGEQYF. CDR3 bases: TGTGCCAGCAGCCCCCCCTCGGCGGGCGGCGAGCAGTACTTC.

This chain uses TRBV9 with TRBJ1-2; D possibly corresponds to TRBD1 (6 bases). The CDR3 runs 16 residues. Trimming stripped 4 bases from V and 3 bases from J, with 19 bases between. Per the germline V gene, CDR1 is SGDLS and CDR2 is YYNGEE. Here the CDR3 reads CASSPSSFGTHYGYTF. The CDR3 DNA reads as TGTGCCAGCAGCCCCTCCTCATTCGGGACACACTATGGCTACACCTTC.

Remarks on this clone: Other DNA sequences from this sample encode an identical CDR3 as well. This rearrangement joins TRBV9 to TRBJ2-5; 11 bases match TRBD2. Trimming cost V 2 bases and J 5 bases; bases outside gene matches: 5. The CDR3 runs 15 residues. Per the germline V gene, CDR1 is SGDLS and CDR2 is YYNGEE. The CDR3 reads CASSVSGRAGETQYF. The CDR3 DNA sequence: TGTGCCAGCAGCGTTAGCGGGAGGGCCGGGGAGACCCAGTACTTC.

The chain employs TRBV5-6 and TRBJ2-7, with TRBD1 identical over 10 bases. From germline, CDR1 is SGHDT and CDR2 YYEEEE. The CDR3 has 13 residues. The V and J ends lost 3 bases and 4 bases, in that order; junction bases with no gene match: 1. The CDR3 loop reads CASSWDRGYEQYF. CDR3 DNA sequence: TGTGCCAGCAGCTGGGACAGGGGTTACGAGCAGTACTTC.

The rearrangement links TRBV4-3 to TRBJ1-2; D not certain. V was trimmed by 0 bases and J by 2 bases, leaving 7 bases between them. Per germline, CDR1 LGHNA and CDR2 YSLEER. CDR3 size: 14 residues. As DNA, the CDR3 is TGCGCCAGCAGCCAAGAAATACAGAACTATGGCTACACCTTC. It yields the protein CASSQEIQNYGYTF.

The J gene is TRBJ2-7, the V gene TRBV6-5, with D perhaps TRBD1 (5 bases). Trimming left V 2 bases short and J 0 bases short, with 8 bases between. The V gene's germline CDR1 is MNHEY and CDR2 SVGAGI. This CDR3 region has 14 residues. The CDR3 region is CASSYGAVSYEQYF. For the CDR3, the DNA is TGTGCCAGCAGTTACGGGGCAGTCTCCTACGAGCAGTACTTC.

V usage is TRBV18 and J usage is TRBJ1-5; no firm D call. With 3 bases removed from V and 2 bases from J, the gap between germline ends came to 11 bases. Germline lookup yields CDR1 KGHSH and CDR2 LQKENI. The CDR3 has 15 amino acids. The CDR3 coding sequence is TGTGCCAGCTCACCCCCGGGATTCGGCAATCAGCCCCAGCATTTT. It specifies CASSPPGFGNQPQHF.

V and J are TRBV6-4 and TRBJ2-1, with TRBD1 matching over 9 bases. The CDR3 sequence is 15 residues long. Losses at the gene ends were 3 bases for V and 4 bases for J; bases not matched to a gene: 4. From germline, CDR1 is MRHNA and CDR2 SNTAGT. The CDR3 here is CASSEQGAEYNEQFF. DNA of the CDR3: TGTGCCAGCAGTGAACAGGGGGCGGAATACAATGAGCAGTTCTTC.

The chain is built from TRBV29-1 and TRBJ2-7; the match to TRBD2 covers 8 bases. Germline trimming cut 7 bases from V and 0 bases from J; bases unmatched to any gene: 5. Per the germline V gene, CDR1 is SQVTM and CDR2 is ANQGSEA. This CDR3 contains 13 residues. The CDR3 loop reads CSAASGSSYEQYF. DNA for the CDR3: TGCAGCGCAGCCAGCGGGAGCTCCTACGAGCAGTACTTC.

J is TRBJ1-2 and V is TRBV5-8; the D gene is possibly TRBD1 (5 bases). Germline-derived CDR1 and CDR2 are SGHTS and YDEGEE. The V gene lost 0 bases and the J gene lost 3 bases, with 6 bases spanning the gap. This CDR3 has 13 residues. The CDR3 sequence is CASSLGRDYGYTF. The CDR3 DNA reads as TGTGCCAGCAGCTTGGGCAGGGACTATGGCTACACCTTC. The variable domain in full, completed from reference TRBV5-8 and TRBJ1-2, reads EAGVTQSPTHLIKTRGQQATLRCSPISGHTSVYWYQQALGLGLQFLLWYDEGEERNRGNFPPRFSGRQFPNYSSELNVNALELEDSALYLCASSLGRDYGYTFGSGTRLTVV.

The chain carries TRBV7-2 and TRBJ1-1, with TRBD1 identical over 7 bases. V dropped 5 bases and J dropped 1; count of bases not matched to a gene: 7. The length of the CDR3 is 15 residues. Germline assignment: CDR1 SGHTA and CDR2 FQGNSA. The CDR3 DNA reads TGTGCCAGCAGCCTACCGGGACAGCCGAACACTGAAGCTTTCTTT. Amino acids: CASSLPGQPNTEAFF.

The chain uses TRBV7-2 and TRBJ1-4; D is unclear. This CDR3 spans 15 amino acids. Germline CDR1 and CDR2: SGHTA and FQGNSA. The ends were cut back, 3 bases at V and 0 bases at J, with 8 bases in the middle. The CDR3 spells CASSFYGATNEKLFF. CDR3 nucleotide sequence: TGTGCCAGCAGCTTTTACGGTGCAACTAATGAAAAACTGTTTTTT.

The chain couples TRBV4-3 to TRBJ2-5, with 15 bases that match TRBD2. The CDR3 extends over 15 amino acids. V was pared by 3 bases and J by 5 bases, with 1 base of the junction left unmatched. The germline CDR1 and CDR2 sequences are LGHNA and YSLEER. CDR3 loop: CASSQGTSGGETQYF. In DNA, the CDR3 is TGCGCCAGCAGCCAGGGGACTAGCGGGGGGGAGACCCAGTACTTC.